This T cell receptor (beta chain) was identified in a study of CD8+ T cells in alopecia areata. Overall study context: Tofacitinib lasted 6 to 18 months, then 6 months off drug. Notes on the study in general: The study found tofacitinib significantly decreased scalp clonality and expanded CD8+ clones among the top 100.

As regards this clone: Its antigen is currently unknown.

Treatment here: oral pan-JAK inhibitor, 5-10 mg twice daily. It was from alopecia areata patients that lesional scalp punch biopsies and peripheral blood were collected. Isolation of CD4+ and CD8+ T cells from PBMCs was achieved by sorting. Germline values: CDR1 SGHDT, CDR2 YYEEEE. CDR3 size: 12 residues. The ends were cut back, 2 bases at V and 4 bases at J, with 7 bases in the middle. TCR sequencing used cDNA made by reverse transcription of extracted RNA. Using immunoSEQ multiplex PCR, the repertoire was profiled, and TCRdb retains in-frame clones only, with some absent. Of 170,000 or so clones listed, about 60% are singletons.

Sample: CD8+ T cells sorted from blood, taken at week 24, from a patient treated with tofacitinib. The chain combines TRBV5-6 with TRBJ2-7; D is undetermined. This receptor was obtained from a human donor with alopecia areata. The CDR3 DNA is TGTGCCAGCAGCTTTTTGGGTTACGAGCAGTACTTC. This sequence encodes CASSFLGYEQYF.